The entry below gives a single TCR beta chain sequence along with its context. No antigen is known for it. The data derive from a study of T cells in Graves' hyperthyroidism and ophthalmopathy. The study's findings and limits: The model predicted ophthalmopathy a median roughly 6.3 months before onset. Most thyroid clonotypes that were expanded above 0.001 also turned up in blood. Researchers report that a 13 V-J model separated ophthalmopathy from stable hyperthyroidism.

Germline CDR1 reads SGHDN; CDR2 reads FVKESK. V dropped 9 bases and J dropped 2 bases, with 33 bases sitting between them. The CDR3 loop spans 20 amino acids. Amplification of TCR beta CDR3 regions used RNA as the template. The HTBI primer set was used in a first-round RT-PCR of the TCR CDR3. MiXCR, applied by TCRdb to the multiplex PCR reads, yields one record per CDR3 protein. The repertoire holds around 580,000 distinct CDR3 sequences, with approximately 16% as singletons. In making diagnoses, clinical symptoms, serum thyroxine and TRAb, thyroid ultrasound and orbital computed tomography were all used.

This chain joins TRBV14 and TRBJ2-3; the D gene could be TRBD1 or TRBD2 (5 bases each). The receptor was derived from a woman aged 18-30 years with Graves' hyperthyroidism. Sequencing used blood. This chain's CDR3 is CASRPGTTVGERRHTDTQYF. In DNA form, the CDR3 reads TGTGCCAGTAGACCCGGGACGACTGTAGGGGAAAGACGGCACACAGATACGCAGTATTTT.